One and the same sample provided the 20 T cell receptor beta chains below, sequenced in a study of T cell responses to AZD1222 COVID-19 vaccine. Clones were read by immunoSEQ multiplex PCR, and TCRdb kept only the in-frame ones, dropping some. Here the sample spans 120,000 or so clones, around 90% being singletons. Sequenced here: peripheral blood, sampled on day 0 of AZD1222 vaccination. The source of these receptors is an adult in good health.

This chain uses TRBV4-3 with TRBJ2-2; tentatively, D is TRBD2 (6 bases). The V end lost 6 bases, the J end lost 6 bases, and 17 bases lay between the germline ends. CDR3 length: 15 amino acids. The germline V gene encodes CDR1 LGHNA and CDR2 YSLEER. The CDR3 sequence is CASRASDRSAGELFF. The DNA of the CDR3 is TGCGCCAGCAGGGCTAGCGACCGTTCGGCCGGGGAGCTGTTTTTT.

This clone was observed a handful of times. V and J are TRBV28 and TRBJ2-7; D remains ambiguous. CDR1 and CDR2 (germline): MDHEN, SYDVKM. V was pared by 3 bases and J by 8 bases, with 14 bases between. The CDR3 has 13 amino acids. CDR3 DNA sequence: TGTGCCAGCAGTTTTACCTTTCGTATCAAGCAGTACTTC. This encodes CASSFTFRIKQYF.

The rearrangement links TRBV10-3 to TRBJ2-7; 11 positions agree with TRBD2. The CDR3 is 14 amino acids. Germline V lookup: CDR1 ENHRY, CDR2 SYGVKD. Unmatched junction bases numbered 6, after V lost 8 bases and J lost 3 bases. In nucleotides, the CDR3 is TGTGCCATCCGCCCCGGGACTAGCGGCTACGAGCAGTACTTC. This codes for CAIRPGTSGYEQYF.

CDR3 sequence: CASSQGISGSYSYEQYF. The CDR3 region has the DNA TGTGCCAGCAGCCAAGGTATAAGCGGGAGTTACTCCTACGAGCAGTACTTC. The rearrangement uses TRBV4-2 and TRBJ2-7, with 8 bases aligning to TRBD2. V was pared by 1 base and J by 0 bases, with 8 bases of the junction left unmatched. The CDR3 is 17 residues long. CDR1 and CDR2 from the germline V gene are LGHNA and YNFKEQ.

V is TRBV5-1 and J is TRBJ2-1; D is ambiguous. Germline V lookup: CDR1 SGHRS, CDR2 YFSETQ. With 3 bases removed from V and 7 bases from J, the gap between germline ends came to 8 bases. CDR3 length: 12 amino acids. The chain's CDR3 is CASSWGQNEQFF. The CDR3 nucleotides are TGCGCCAGCAGCTGGGGTCAAAATGAGCAGTTCTTC.

The gene calls are TRBV27 and TRBJ1-1; D possibly corresponds to TRBD1 (5 bases). The germline gives CDR1 MNHEY, CDR2 SMNVEV (reference sequence). Trimming stripped 8 bases from V and 4 bases from J, with 11 bases between. This CDR3 spans 12 amino acids. The chain's CDR3 is CASRGGSTEAFF. CDR3 DNA sequence: TGTGCCAGCCGGGGGGGAAGCACTGAAGCTTTCTTT.

The genes are TRBV9 and TRBJ2-2, with a tentative D call TRBD2 (5 bases). This CDR3 is built from 13 residues. The germline V gene encodes CDR1 SGDLS and CDR2 YYNGEE. V gave up 9 bases and J gave up 0 bases, with 9 bases separating them. Here the CDR3 reads CAISSTNTGELFF. CDR3 nucleotide sequence: TGTGCCATCTCTAGCACGAACACCGGGGAGCTGTTTTTT.

The rearrangement uses TRBV11-3 and TRBJ2-7, with D unclear. Germline V gives CDR1 SGHNT, CDR2 YENEEA. This CDR3 has 15 amino acids. Trimming shortened V by 5 bases and J by 1 base, and 15 bases separated the two germline ends. The CDR3 loop reads CASSPPSWESYEQYF. CDR3 DNA: TGTGCCAGCAGCCCACCCTCGTGGGAATCCTACGAGCAGTACTTC.

The V and J genes are TRBV7-8 and TRBJ2-7, with D possibly matching TRBD2 (5 bases). V lost 0 bases, J lost 0 bases, and 15 bases lay in between. CDR3 size: 17 residues. Germline-derived CDR1 and CDR2 are SGHVS and FQNEAQ. The DNA for the CDR3 is TGTGCCAGCAGCTTAGCGCGAGGGCAGAAAGGCTCCTACGAGCAGTACTTC. This codes for CASSLARGQKGSYEQYF.

The V call is TRBV14, the J call TRBJ2-1; D is unresolved. V was trimmed by 3 bases and J by 9 bases, leaving 12 bases between them. The length of the CDR3 is 13 residues. Germline V gives CDR1 SGHDN, CDR2 FVKESK. The DNA of the CDR3 is TGTGCCAGCAGCCAGCCCGTAGTCGGTGAGCAGTTCTTC. It encodes CASSQPVVGEQFF.

The chain combines TRBV28 with TRBJ1-1; weak D call: TRBD1 (5 bases). Germline V gene lookup returns CDR1 MDHEN and CDR2 SYDVKM. This CDR3 region has 14 residues. V shed 3 bases and J shed 4 bases, with 12 bases lying between them. CDR3 DNA: TGTGCCAGCAGTTTTAGACAGTGGGGCACTGAAGCTTTCTTT. Protein product: CASSFRQWGTEAFF.

The V and J genes are TRBV5-4 and TRBJ1-1; D gene unclear. V lost 4 bases and J 1 base, leaving 23 bases between the germline ends. CDR3 length: 18 amino acids. Germline loops: CDR1 SGHNT, CDR2 YYREEE (reference sequence). Written as DNA, the CDR3 is TGTGCCAGCAGCCCCCGCATACAAGATACGGCCAAGAACACTGAAGCTTTCTTT. Its translation is CASSPRIQDTAKNTEAFF. The variable domain in full, with the rest retrieved from reference TRBV5-4 and TRBJ1-1, is ETGVTQSPTHLIKTRGQQVTLRCSSQSGHNTVSWYQQALGQGPQFIFQYYREEENGRGNFPPRFSGLQFPNYSSELNVNALELDDSALYLCASSPRIQDTAKNTEAFFGQGTRLTVV.

The chain has TRBV9 and TRBJ2-1, with 12 bases fitting TRBD2. CDR3 length equals 17 residues. Trimming took 4 bases from V and 8 from J; bases not matched to a gene: 13. Germline lookup yields CDR1 SGDLS and CDR2 YYNGEE. CDR3 in DNA: TGTGCCAGCAGCACCCGCCCGACTAGCGGGAGTAACTATGAGCAGTTCTTC. This sequence encodes CASSTRPTSGSNYEQFF.

The J gene is TRBJ2-7, the V gene TRBV7-6; TRBD1 matches at 8 bases. CDR3 size: 17 residues. CDR1 and CDR2 from the germline V gene are SGHVS and FNYEAQ. Germline trimming cut 5 bases from V and 0 bases from J; bases unmatched to any gene: 12. The CDR3 loop reads CASSPIGTGAYSYEQYF. CDR3 DNA sequence: TGTGCCAGCAGCCCTATCGGGACAGGAGCATACTCCTACGAGCAGTACTTC.

The V call is TRBV2, the J call TRBJ1-1; 8 nucleotides match TRBD1. The CDR3 loop spans 16 amino acids. J gave up 4 bases and V 5 bases, and 12 bases lay outside the gene matches. Germline V gene data show CDR1 as SNHLY and CDR2 as FYNNEI. The CDR3 is CASSRSTGAAGTEAFF. The CDR3 bases are TGTGCCAGCAGTAGATCGACAGGGGCGGCCGGCACTGAAGCTTTCTTT.

This sequence joins TRBV10-3 and TRBJ2-3, with D possibly being TRBD2 (5 bases). Germline CDR1 reads ENHRY; CDR2 reads SYGVKD. V lost 2 bases and J lost 0, with 9 bases in between. There are 15 residues in the CDR3. Written as DNA, the CDR3 is TGTGCCATCAGTGAGACGAGGGTTAGCACAGATACGCAGTATTTT. As protein: CAISETRVSTDTQYF.

V gene TRBV9 combines with J gene TRBJ1-1, with D possibly matching TRBD1 (5 bases). Germline values: CDR1 SGDLS, CDR2 YYNGEE. This CDR3 is 18 amino acids long. Trimming removed 3 bases at V and 0 bases at J, with 21 bases between. CDR3 loop: CASSAMGGAGIMNTEAFF. CDR3 in DNA: TGTGCCAGCAGCGCGATGGGGGGAGCCGGGATCATGAACACTGAAGCTTTCTTT.

The V call is TRBV28, the J call TRBJ1-2; no firm D call. CDR3 length: 14 residues. Germline V gives CDR1 MDHEN, CDR2 SYDVKM. Between the trimmed V and J ends, which lost 7 bases and 5 bases, there was a span of 17 bases. The CDR3 protein is CASTSNAGVYGYTF. In DNA, the CDR3 is TGTGCCAGCACCTCAAATGCCGGGGTTTATGGCTACACCTTC.

This chain joins TRBV29-1 and TRBJ1-2, with D tentatively TRBD1 (6 bases). Germline CDR1 reads SQVTM; CDR2 reads ANQGSEA. The CDR3 is 13 amino acids. V lost 6 bases and J lost 3, with 14 bases in between. The CDR3 sequence is CSVQLQGYYGYTF. The CDR3 region has the DNA TGCAGCGTCCAATTACAGGGATACTATGGCTACACCTTC.

This chain uses TRBV24-1 with TRBJ1-2; D remains ambiguous. This CDR3 region has 13 residues. Looked up from germline, CDR1 is KGHDR and CDR2 is SFDVKD. The germline V and J ends were trimmed by 6 bases and 4 bases, with 11 bases remaining between them. The chain's CDR3 is CATSQEESYGYTF. The CDR3 DNA is TGTGCCACCAGTCAGGAAGAGTCCTATGGCTACACCTTC.